This paragraph covers one TCR beta chain sequence. Its antigen remains unknown. This record belongs to a study of T cell responses to AZD1222 COVID-19 vaccine. Profiling relied on immunoSEQ multiplex PCR, and the TCRdb table lists in-frame clones only, not all of them. The table has over 100,000 clones, roughly 90% seen once. Looked up from germline, CDR1 is SNHLY and CDR2 is FYNNEI. This CDR3 contains 13 residues. V was cut by 7 bases and J by 7 bases, with 13 bases left in between. Study observations and caveats: Seropositive status at baseline applied to only five or six AZD1222 recipients. Repertoire sampling occurred only after the peak T cell response. Females made up more of the donors, who were largely white British, and clonal diversity may have come out too low.

The chain combines TRBV2 with TRBJ1-4; D is unclear. This clonotype was sampled from an adult in good health. Sequenced material: peripheral blood, taken on day 0 of AZD1222 vaccination. The CDR3: CASNFRLGEKLFF. In nucleotides, the CDR3 is TGTGCCAGCAATTTTAGGCTTGGTGAAAAACTGTTTTTT.